This entry is about one T cell receptor beta chain. Its antigen specificity is not known. No quality values exist for individual bases; no much larger clone is one base distant. This sample was included in a study of T cells in Graves' hyperthyroidism and ophthalmopathy (dated by TCRdb to between 2018 and 2021). With respect to the entire study: Peripheral blood was collected at initial diagnosis, before any treatment. In addition, the study compared T-cell repertoires in thyroid tissue and in blood from roughly six Graves' hyperthyroidism patients. The 100 discovery patients were randomly split 7:3 into training and test sets. Once sampling was done, hyperthyroidism patients were given methimazole at a starting dose of 30 mg daily, whereas ophthalmopathy patients were given high-dose intravenous methylprednisolone. TCR V-J signatures able to tell the groups apart were searched for in a discovery cohort of some 100 patients, of whom more than 40 had Graves' ophthalmopathy and more than 55 had stable Graves' hyperthyroidism. The paper describes TCR Vbeta CDR3 sequencing of about 140 peripheral blood samples, made up of 43 ophthalmopathy patients, approximately 73 hyperthyroidism patients and some 17 progressor patients. Prospective prediction of ophthalmopathy was tested in an independent validation cohort consisting of 18 to 20 hyperthyroidism patients and 17 patients who later progressed to ophthalmopathy.

The CDR3 contains 15 residues, cysteine and phenylalanine counted. The CDR3 DNA has 45 bases and is translated from base 1. CDR1 MRHNA and CDR2 SNTAGT are derived from the germline V gene. V drops 0 bases and J drops 4 bases, leaving 10 bases in between. The paper as a whole reports these results and caveats: Ophthalmopathy was separated from stable hyperthyroidism by a 13 V-J signature model, with approximately 86% sensitivity and roughly 81% specificity obtained in cross-validation and 80%/75% obtained in testing. In validation, progression to ophthalmopathy was predicted by the model with approximately 67% sensitivity and 72.22% specificity, a median of 6.5 months before onset. No statistical method was used to set the sample size in advance, and investigators knew the group allocation. Blood samples also contained most of the expanded thyroid clonotypes (frequency above 0.001), which suggests that blood repertoires may reflect thyroid immune responses.

Graves' hyperthyroidism was defined as stable when no progression to ophthalmopathy occurred over 18 months of follow-up. Hyperthyroidism patients were aged 18 to 65 years and newly diagnosed, with disease duration of less than 2 months. Exclusion was applied to patients with uncontrolled infections, other autoimmune diseases, pregnancy or lactation. Clinical symptoms, serum thyroxine and TRAb, thyroid ultrasound, and orbital computed tomography formed the basis for the diagnoses. Ficoll-Paque density gradient centrifugation was used to isolate PBMCs from 9.5 to 10 ml of fresh peripheral blood. Total RNA was extracted using Trizol reagent, and RNA quality was assessed on an Agilent 2100 Bioanalyzer. The TCR beta CDR3 regions were amplified from RNA transcripts. For the first round of RT-PCR on the TCR CDR3, the HTBI primer set was used together with the Qiagen OneStep RT-PCR kit. The libraries were constructed in a second round of multiplex PCR and then size-selected and purified. Libraries were sequenced paired-end with 100 bp reads on an Illumina HiSeq2000. The original pipeline was this. SOAPnuke was used to process the raw data, with reads discarded if the reads contained adapters or uncalled bases, had a mean Phred below 15, or lacked an exact constant-primer or identifier match. COPE v1.2.5 was used to merge the high-quality paired reads, and each unique nucleotide sequence was defined as a clonotype. MiTCR v1.1 was used to align clonotypes to the IMGT TRBV, TRBD and TRBJ reference segments. The analysis was restricted to V-J combinations with a frequency above 0.0001, which together covered 99% to 99.2% of the repertoires. A TCS score was defined as the ratio of F50 (clonal expansion) to E x V (chaos), with BLOSUM62-based TCRdist applied between CDR3 peptides within each V-J. Welch's t-statistics and random forest reduced just over 500 V-J features to under 15, which were used in a naive Bayes classifier (R e1071). Thyroid-blood repertoire similarity was quantified with the Morisita-Horn index. In-frame beta chains were kept once TCRdb had trimmed the public reads at Q25 with fastp and called clones with MiXCR. Merged by CDR3 protein, the rows form single entries marked with the most common genes and DNA. The V and J calls here are based on TCRdb, not the publication. The sample records about 840,000 distinct CDR3 sequences, 38% of which are singletons. The top ten hold 7.5% to 9.5% of the sample.

The material sequenced was blood. The chain joins TRBV6-4 to TRBJ1-5; the D gene is not confidently resolved. This TCR was recovered from a man younger than 35 with Graves' hyperthyroidism. At the DNA level, the sequence is TGTGCCAGCAGTGACTCGGCAGGCACTAATCAGCCCCAGCATTTT. It translates as CASSDSAGTNQPQHF.